This T cell receptor (beta chain) came from a study of shared T cell receptors in the human thymus. Germline CDR1 SGHRS, CDR2 YFSETQ. V shed 4 bases, J shed 1 base, and the junction held 13 bases outside the gene matches. The CDR3 is 17 amino acids. Sequencing used immunoSEQ multiplex PCR; TCRdb keeps in-frame clones, though not all of them. The sample holds 700,000 or so clones, approximately 83% seen once. These data also featured in a second study, about human thymus T cells. That paper states: Thymic and blood repertoires seemed to favor certain V and J genes.

This TCR was sampled from a girl less than two years old with a congenital heart defect. Sequencing input: thymocytes. The genes are TRBV5-1 and TRBJ2-5, with TRBD2 identical over 7 bases. CDR3: CASSTIPTAGSQETQYF. CDR3 nucleotide sequence: TGCGCCAGCAGCACCATCCCAACAGCGGGGTCCCAAGAGACCCAGTACTTC.